One and the same sample provided the 21 T cell receptor beta chains below, sequenced in a study of cytotoxic CD8 clonotypes in ibrutinib-treated CLL. Profiled with immunoSEQ multiplex PCR; TCRdb holds only in-frame clones, not every one. The sample shows about 160,000 clones, over 75% of them seen only once. The sample was PBMCs, taken at disease progression, from a patient treated with ibrutinib. The receptors were gathered from a human donor with chronic lymphocytic leukemia.

The chain links TRBV7-9 to TRBJ2-5; D may correspond to TRBD1 or TRBD2 (5 bases each). The V and J ends lost 1 base and 2 bases respectively, with 8 bases between them. This CDR3 is 14 amino acids long. The germline gives CDR1 SEHNR, CDR2 FQNEAQ (reference sequence). CDR3 amino acids: CASSLGDRQETQYF. Written as DNA, the CDR3 is TGTGCCAGCAGCTTAGGGGACCGGCAAGAGACCCAGTACTTC. The full variable domain, with the rest looked up from reference TRBV7-9 and TRBJ2-5, is DTGVSQNPRHKITKRGQNVTFRCDPISEHNRLYWYRQTLGQGPEFLTYFQNEAQLEKSRLLSDRFSAERPKGSFSTLEIQRTEQGDSAMYLCASSLGDRQETQYFGPGTRLLVL.

The gene calls are TRBV5-1 and TRBJ2-5; 11 nucleotides agree with TRBD2. CDR1 is SGHRS and CDR2 is YFSETQ in the germline V gene. The ends lost 4 bases at V and 3 bases at J; junction bases unmatched: 2. This CDR3 spans 14 amino acids. CDR3 sequence reads: CASSGGLAEETQYF. CDR3 sequence (DNA): TGCGCCAGCAGCGGGGGACTAGCGGAAGAGACCCAGTACTTC. Supplemented by reference TRBV5-1 and TRBJ2-5, the full variable domain reads KAGVTQTPRYLIKTRGQQVTLSCSPISGHRSVSWYQQTPGQGLQFLFEYFSETQRNKGNFPGRFSGRQFSNSRSEMNVSTLELGDSALYLCASSGGLAEETQYFGPGTRLLVL.

The V gene is TRBV30, the J gene TRBJ2-7; 8 bases are a match to TRBD1. The junction had 6 bases not matched to a gene; V was cut back by 3 bases and J by 5 bases. This CDR3 is built from 13 residues. CDR1 GTSNPN and CDR2 SVGIG come from the germline V gene (reference sequence). The CDR3 spells CAWSGTGAHEQYF. CDR3 in DNA: TGTGCCTGGAGCGGGACAGGCGCACACGAGCAGTACTTC.

The chain recombines TRBV28 with TRBJ1-1, with D possibly being TRBD1 (6 bases). Trimming cost V 2 bases and J 4 bases, with 11 bases left between them. The CDR3 is 14 amino acids. CDR1 and CDR2 from the germline V gene are MDHEN and SYDVKM. CDR3 protein: CASSLGGQVTEAFF. The CDR3 region has the DNA TGTGCCAGCAGTTTAGGGGGGCAGGTCACTGAAGCTTTCTTT.

The V and J genes are TRBV2 and TRBJ2-3; no reliable D call. This CDR3 region has 13 residues. Germline V lookup: CDR1 SNHLY, CDR2 FYNNEI. V was trimmed by 3 bases and J by 1 base, leaving 5 bases between them. As DNA, the CDR3 is TGTGCCAGCAGTGAGTTGGGCACAGATACGCAGTATTTT. It translates to CASSELGTDTQYF.

This clone was picked up one time. V is TRBV30 and J is TRBJ2-2; D remains ambiguous. The CDR3 consists of 14 residues. Trimming took 0 bases from V and 1 from J, leaving 6 bases between them. Germline assignment: CDR1 GTSNPN and CDR2 SVGIG (reference sequence). The CDR3 DNA is TGTGCCTGGAGTGTACAAGGGAACACCGGGGAGCTGTTTTTT. Its translation: CAWSVQGNTGELFF.

This clone showed up just once. The chain joins TRBV25-1 to TRBJ2-2; a weak D match, TRBD1 (5 bases). Germline V gene lookup returns CDR1 MGHDK and CDR2 SYGVNS. V dropped 4 bases and J dropped 4 bases, with 13 bases sitting between them. The CDR3 totals 15 residues. CDR3 loop: CASSAHRIITGELFF. CDR3 sequence (DNA): TGTGCCAGCAGTGCTCACAGGATAATCACCGGGGAGCTGTTTTTT.

The chain recombines TRBV5-1 with TRBJ2-1, with 14 bases matching TRBD2. The CDR3 extends over 20 amino acids. Germline loops: CDR1 SGHRS, CDR2 YFSETQ. The ends lost 4 bases at V and 0 bases at J; junction bases unmatched: 12. The CDR3 DNA is TGCGCCAGCAGCCCGAAGGGACTAGCGGGAGAACCAAACTCCTACAATGAGCAGTTCTTC. This translates into CASSPKGLAGEPNSYNEQFF.

The chain combines TRBV7-2 with TRBJ1-2; no clear D gene. Germline V gene sequence: CDR1 SGHTA, CDR2 FQGNSA. Trimming stripped 0 bases from V and 6 bases from J, with 17 bases between. The CDR3 runs 16 residues. CDR3 sequence: CASSLANAGRLDGYTF. The CDR3 bases are TGTGCCAGCAGCTTAGCGAATGCGGGCAGACTGGATGGCTACACCTTC.

The chain employs TRBV27 and TRBJ2-7, with no clear D. V was trimmed by 2 bases and J by 3 bases, leaving 5 bases between them. Germline values: CDR1 MNHEY, CDR2 SMNVEV (reference sequence). The CDR3 spans 12 residues. The CDR3 bases are TGTGCCAGCAGTTTACGAAGCTACGAGCAGTACTTC. Translating gives CASSLRSYEQYF.

V is TRBV6-1 and J is TRBJ1-3, with D uncertain. CDR3 length: 12 residues. Trimming pared 6 bases from V and 0 bases from J, leaving 3 bases between. From germline, CDR1 is MNHNS and CDR2 SASEGT. Written as DNA, the CDR3 is TGTGCCAGCAGACTCTCTGGAAACACCATATATTTT. Translated: CASRLSGNTIYF.

The chain combines TRBV7-9 with TRBJ1-3; no firm D call. V was cut by 1 base and J by 0 bases, with 7 bases left in between. The CDR3 totals 15 residues. Germline-derived CDR1 and CDR2 are SEHNR and FQNEAQ (reference sequence). The CDR3 bases are TGTGCCAGCAGCTTAGGGCAGCACTCTGGAAACACCATATATTTT. It is translated as CASSLGQHSGNTIYF.

The J gene is TRBJ1-5, the V gene TRBV9; 8 positions agree with TRBD1. Germline V lookup: CDR1 SGDLS, CDR2 YYNGEE. V lost 4 bases to trimming and J lost 5 bases; unmatched junction nucleotides: 5. The CDR3 is 14 residues long. CDR3 region: CASSPSGGYQPQHF. Here the CDR3 DNA reads TGTGCCAGCAGCCCTTCAGGGGGCTATCAGCCCCAGCATTTT. The whole variable domain, filled in from reference TRBV9 and TRBJ1-5, reads DSGVTQTPKHLITATGQRVTLRCSPRSGDLSVYWYQQSLDQGLQFLIQYYNGEERAKGNILERFSAQQFPDLHSELNLSSLELGDSALYFCASSPSGGYQPQHFGDGTRLSIL.

This clone was recorded only once. The chain has TRBV7-9 and TRBJ2-2, with 9 bases that match TRBD1. V lost 5 bases and J lost 4; bases outside the gene matches: 5. CDR3 length equals 15 residues. Germline V CDR1 and CDR2: SEHNR, FQNEAQ (reference sequence). The CDR3, as DNA: TGTGCCAGCAGCCATGGGACAGGGATCACCGGGGAGCTGTTTTTT. Amino acids: CASSHGTGITGELFF.

This clone was seen a handful of times. The chain carries TRBV27 and TRBJ1-2, with D maybe TRBD1 (5 bases). CDR1 and CDR2 from the germline V gene are MNHEY and SMNVEV (reference sequence). The V end lost 2 bases, the J end lost 3 bases, and 10 bases lay between the germline ends. CDR3 length: 14 amino acids. CDR3 protein: CASSLSGGDYGYTF. CDR3 sequence (DNA): TGTGCCAGCAGTTTAAGCGGGGGGGACTATGGCTACACCTTC.

This clone was picked up one time. The J gene is TRBJ1-4, the V gene TRBV21-1; the D call TRBD1 from the table was never checked on the DNA. TRBV21-1 is listed as a pseudogene. CDR3 size: 14 residues. CDR3 loop: CASSINSQGEKLFF. In DNA form, the CDR3 reads TGTGCCAGCAGCATCAATTCCCAGGGCGAAAAACTGTTTTTT.

The chain carries TRBV11-2 and TRBJ1-2; D possibly corresponds to TRBD1 (5 bases). The ends were cut back, 3 bases at V and 0 bases at J, with 11 bases in the middle. Germline-derived CDR1 and CDR2 are SGHAT and FQNNGV. This CDR3 contains 15 residues. The chain's CDR3 is CASSFWGTTNYGYTF. The CDR3 DNA sequence: TGTGCCAGCAGCTTTTGGGGGACTACTAACTATGGCTACACCTTC.

This chain joins TRBV19 and TRBJ1-4, with D possibly being TRBD1 (6 bases). CDR3 length: 17 residues. Trimming removed 6 bases from V and 3 bases from J, with 20 bases in between. Germline assignment: CDR1 LNHDA and CDR2 SQIVND (reference sequence). CDR3 DNA: TGTGCCAGTAGCCCTCGGGGGCAAAGCTCCCCTAATGAAAAACTGTTTTTT. It specifies CASSPRGQSSPNEKLFF.

The rearrangement links TRBV5-1 to TRBJ2-7; perhaps D is TRBD1 or TRBD2 (6 bases each). This CDR3 contains 16 residues. The V gene lost 10 bases and the J gene lost 6 bases, with 29 bases spanning the gap. Per germline, CDR1 SGHRS and CDR2 YFSETQ. The chain's CDR3 is CACTGTGLGGSGEQYF. CDR3 DNA sequence: TGCGCCTGTACAGGAACGGGGCTCGGGGGCTCCGGCGAGCAGTACTTC.

The chain carries TRBV19 and TRBJ2-7, with 9 bases that match TRBD1. The V segment lost 4 bases and the J segment 2 bases; nucleotides outside the gene matches: 6. Germline CDR1 reads LNHDA; CDR2 reads SQIVND (reference sequence). The CDR3 has 15 amino acids. CDR3 in amino acids: CASSKDRGSPYEQYF. In nucleotides, the CDR3 is TGTGCCAGTAGTAAGGACAGGGGCTCTCCCTACGAGCAGTACTTC. The full variable domain, completed using reference TRBV19 and TRBJ2-7, is DGGITQSPKYLFRKEGQNVTLSCEQNLNHDAMYWYRQDPGQGLRLIYYSQIVNDFQKGDIAEGYSVSREKKESFPLTVTSAQKNPTAFYLCASSKDRGSPYEQYFGPGTRLTVT.

The gene calls are TRBV28 and TRBJ1-4; TRBD1 matches at 7 bases. The V gene's germline CDR1 is MDHEN and CDR2 SYDVKM. The junction had 4 bases not matched to a gene; V was cut back by 5 bases and J by 4 bases. CDR3 size: 14 residues. The CDR3: CASSAGGNNEKLFF. In DNA, the CDR3 is TGTGCCAGCAGTGCAGGGGGTAATAATGAAAAACTGTTTTTT.